These 16 T cell receptor beta chains were all obtained from the same sample, sequenced in a study of shared clonotypes between healthy human individuals (dated by TCRdb to between 2020 and 2021). Receptor amplification or capture employed the immunoSEQ multiplex PCR assay. The clones in this table, taken by TCRdb from immuneACCESS, are in-frame only. Not every clone is retained; where verified, under half of the shortfall comes from an unresolved V gene, and the cause of the rest is unknown. Recorded for this sample are around 1.1 million clones; about 80% of them occurred a single time. The ten largest account for 0.89% of the sample. The sequencing sample was made of memory CD4+ T cells from PBMCs. The cell subset or site label for this specimen denotes: CD45RA-negative fraction. The origin of the receptors is a man aged 18 to 30 in good health. Some clones in this sample may be carry-over from other donors' samples.

As to this clone: The same CDR3 also results from other DNA sequences found in this sample. V gene TRBV2 combines with J gene TRBJ2-1, with no clear D. V lost 6 bases, J lost 1 base, and 10 bases lay in between. The CDR3 extends over 14 amino acids. Germline V gene lookup returns CDR1 SNHLY and CDR2 FYNNEI. The CDR3 reads CASRGRSSYNEQFF. CDR3 bases: TGTGCCAGCAGGGGAAGGTCTTCCTACAATGAGCAGTTCTTC.

This clone appeared a single time. The chain employs TRBV2 and TRBJ1-5; 9 nucleotides match TRBD1. The CDR3 has 15 amino acids. Germline assignment: CDR1 SNHLY and CDR2 FYNNEI. V was clipped by 4 bases and J by 6 bases; unmatched bases: 7. CDR3 residues: CASSAQTGGTQPQHF. The CDR3 DNA sequence: TGTGCCAGCAGTGCCCAGACAGGGGGGACTCAGCCCCAGCATTTT.

The chain is built from TRBV7-2 and TRBJ2-7; no clear D. Germline V gene lookup returns CDR1 SGHTA and CDR2 FQGNSA. V shed 2 bases and J shed 7 bases, with 15 bases lying between them. This CDR3 is built from 14 residues. CDR3 in amino acids: CASSLIPAAREQYF. Here the CDR3 DNA reads TGTGCCAGCAGCTTAATCCCCGCAGCTCGAGAGCAGTACTTC.

The chain couples TRBV9 to TRBJ2-2, with 9 bases fitting TRBD1. Germline trimming cut 7 bases from V and 4 bases from J; bases unmatched to any gene: 5. This CDR3 contains 14 residues. Germline lookup yields CDR1 SGDLS and CDR2 YYNGEE. CDR3 sequence reads: CASRDRVGTGELFF. In DNA, the CDR3 is TGTGCCAGCCGGGACAGGGTTGGCACCGGGGAGCTGTTTTTT.

The V call is TRBV5-6, the J call TRBJ2-3, with D possibly matching TRBD1 (5 bases). The CDR3 length is 12 residues. Germline values: CDR1 SGHDT, CDR2 YYEEEE. V was pared by 2 bases and J by 13 bases, with 14 bases between. CDR3 nucleotide sequence: TGTGCCAGCAGCTTCCCCAATAGCAGGGAGTATTTT. Translated: CASSFPNSREYF.

Comments on this clone: This specimen includes other DNA sequences encoding the same CDR3. V usage is TRBV19 and J usage is TRBJ2-2; 9 bases agree with TRBD1. The CDR3 has 14 residues. The germline CDR1 and CDR2 sequences are LNHDA and SQIVND (reference sequence). V trimming: 6 bases; J trimming: 4 bases; junction bases outside the gene matches: 3. The CDR3, as DNA: TGTGCCAGTAGCCTGACAGGGGGCACCGGGGAGCTGTTTTTT. Translating it yields CASSLTGGTGELFF.

The chain uses TRBV9 and TRBJ2-3; 10 positions agree with TRBD2. The CDR3 contains 15 residues. Germline CDR1 is SGDLS and CDR2 is YYNGEE. The trim removed 1 base at V and 4 bases at J, leaving 3 bases unmatched. The CDR3, as DNA: TGTGCCAGCAGCGTACTAGCGGGAGTGCCAGATACGCAGTATTTT. Its translation: CASSVLAGVPDTQYF.

This clone came up once. The V call is TRBV2, the J call TRBJ2-3; 9 bases are shared with TRBD2. Germline trimming cut 11 bases from V and 5 bases from J; bases unmatched to any gene: 11. Germline V gene lookup returns CDR1 SNHLY and CDR2 FYNNEI. This CDR3 has 14 amino acids. This chain's CDR3 is CAQRAGGPRDTQYF. The CDR3, as DNA: TGTGCCCAAAGGGCGGGAGGGCCTAGAGATACGCAGTATTTT.

The chain has TRBV5-4 and TRBJ2-1, with TRBD1 identical over 9 bases. The trim removed 4 bases at V and 3 bases at J, leaving 11 bases unmatched. This CDR3 has 17 amino acids. Germline V CDR1 and CDR2: SGHNT, YYREEE (reference sequence). This chain's CDR3 is CASSPTTGTGYYNEQFF. DNA of the CDR3: TGTGCCAGCAGCCCCACGACCGGGACAGGGTACTACAATGAGCAGTTCTTC.

This chain joins TRBV29-1 and TRBJ2-1, with TRBD1 matching over 10 bases. The CDR3 covers 12 residues. V dropped 7 bases and J dropped 13; count of bases not matched to a gene: 10. CDR1 is SQVTM, CDR2 ANQGSEA, per germline. CDR3 nucleotides: TGCAGCGGGGCAGACAGGGGGCAACTACAGTTCTTC. Amino acids: CSGADRGQLQFF.

The rearrangement joins TRBV4-1 to TRBJ2-1; the match to TRBD2 covers 15 bases. From germline, CDR1 is MGHRA and CDR2 YSYEKL. V was clipped by 3 bases and J by 11 bases; unmatched bases: 11. The CDR3 loop spans 17 amino acids. The CDR3 protein is CASSHVIGLAGGLKQFF. CDR3 bases: TGCGCCAGCAGCCATGTTATCGGACTAGCGGGAGGGCTTAAGCAGTTCTTC.

This rearrangement joins TRBV4-3 to TRBJ1-4, with D uncertain. Germline V gene data show CDR1 as LGHNA and CDR2 as YSLEER. Trimming took off 1 base at V and 7 bases at J, with 7 bases between the two ends. This CDR3 contains 13 residues. The CDR3 region is CASSQGYSEKLFF. Here the CDR3 DNA reads TGCGCCAGCAGCCAAGGGTACAGTGAAAAACTGTTTTTT.

This chain connects TRBV6-5 to TRBJ1-2, with D perhaps TRBD1 (5 bases). The V end was cut by 3 bases, the J end by 4 bases, with 18 bases between. The V gene's germline CDR1 is MNHEY and CDR2 SVGAGI. The CDR3 has 16 residues. CDR3 amino acids: CASSYIPGSSLYGYTF. DNA for the CDR3: TGTGCCAGCAGTTATATACCAGGGAGCTCTCTCTATGGCTACACCTTC.

As for this clone: This sample includes further DNA sequences coding for the same CDR3. The rearrangement uses TRBV18 and TRBJ1-2; 12 bases match TRBD1. The CDR3 has 15 amino acids. Germline assignment: CDR1 KGHSH and CDR2 LQKENI. The trim removed 3 bases at V and 2 bases at J, leaving 1 base unmatched. The CDR3 bases are TGTGCCAGCTCACCCGGGACAGGGGGCAACTATGGCTACACCTTC. Translation gives CASSPGTGGNYGYTF.

This chain joins TRBV5-5 and TRBJ2-3; TRBD1 is a possible D gene (6 bases). The germline gives CDR1 SGHKS, CDR2 YYEKEE (reference sequence). V lost 6 bases and J 2 bases, leaving 13 bases between the germline ends. The CDR3 covers 14 residues. DNA of the CDR3: TGTGCCAGCAACCGGAGGACAGACACAGATACGCAGTATTTT. This sequence encodes CASNRRTDTDTQYF.

V and J are TRBV5-1 and TRBJ1-1, with D tentatively TRBD1 (6 bases). Germline CDR1 SGHRS, CDR2 YFSETQ. The CDR3 consists of 13 residues. With 1 base removed from V and 4 bases from J, the gap between germline ends came to 8 bases. This chain's CDR3 is CASSLLGGTEAFF. For the CDR3, the DNA is TGCGCCAGCAGCTTGTTAGGGGGCACTGAAGCTTTCTTT. The whole variable domain, filled in from reference TRBV5-1 and TRBJ1-1, reads KAGVTQTPRYLIKTRGQQVTLSCSPISGHRSVSWYQQTPGQGLQFLFEYFSETQRNKGNFPGRFSGRQFSNSRSEMNVSTLELGDSALYLCASSLLGGTEAFFGQGTRLTVV.